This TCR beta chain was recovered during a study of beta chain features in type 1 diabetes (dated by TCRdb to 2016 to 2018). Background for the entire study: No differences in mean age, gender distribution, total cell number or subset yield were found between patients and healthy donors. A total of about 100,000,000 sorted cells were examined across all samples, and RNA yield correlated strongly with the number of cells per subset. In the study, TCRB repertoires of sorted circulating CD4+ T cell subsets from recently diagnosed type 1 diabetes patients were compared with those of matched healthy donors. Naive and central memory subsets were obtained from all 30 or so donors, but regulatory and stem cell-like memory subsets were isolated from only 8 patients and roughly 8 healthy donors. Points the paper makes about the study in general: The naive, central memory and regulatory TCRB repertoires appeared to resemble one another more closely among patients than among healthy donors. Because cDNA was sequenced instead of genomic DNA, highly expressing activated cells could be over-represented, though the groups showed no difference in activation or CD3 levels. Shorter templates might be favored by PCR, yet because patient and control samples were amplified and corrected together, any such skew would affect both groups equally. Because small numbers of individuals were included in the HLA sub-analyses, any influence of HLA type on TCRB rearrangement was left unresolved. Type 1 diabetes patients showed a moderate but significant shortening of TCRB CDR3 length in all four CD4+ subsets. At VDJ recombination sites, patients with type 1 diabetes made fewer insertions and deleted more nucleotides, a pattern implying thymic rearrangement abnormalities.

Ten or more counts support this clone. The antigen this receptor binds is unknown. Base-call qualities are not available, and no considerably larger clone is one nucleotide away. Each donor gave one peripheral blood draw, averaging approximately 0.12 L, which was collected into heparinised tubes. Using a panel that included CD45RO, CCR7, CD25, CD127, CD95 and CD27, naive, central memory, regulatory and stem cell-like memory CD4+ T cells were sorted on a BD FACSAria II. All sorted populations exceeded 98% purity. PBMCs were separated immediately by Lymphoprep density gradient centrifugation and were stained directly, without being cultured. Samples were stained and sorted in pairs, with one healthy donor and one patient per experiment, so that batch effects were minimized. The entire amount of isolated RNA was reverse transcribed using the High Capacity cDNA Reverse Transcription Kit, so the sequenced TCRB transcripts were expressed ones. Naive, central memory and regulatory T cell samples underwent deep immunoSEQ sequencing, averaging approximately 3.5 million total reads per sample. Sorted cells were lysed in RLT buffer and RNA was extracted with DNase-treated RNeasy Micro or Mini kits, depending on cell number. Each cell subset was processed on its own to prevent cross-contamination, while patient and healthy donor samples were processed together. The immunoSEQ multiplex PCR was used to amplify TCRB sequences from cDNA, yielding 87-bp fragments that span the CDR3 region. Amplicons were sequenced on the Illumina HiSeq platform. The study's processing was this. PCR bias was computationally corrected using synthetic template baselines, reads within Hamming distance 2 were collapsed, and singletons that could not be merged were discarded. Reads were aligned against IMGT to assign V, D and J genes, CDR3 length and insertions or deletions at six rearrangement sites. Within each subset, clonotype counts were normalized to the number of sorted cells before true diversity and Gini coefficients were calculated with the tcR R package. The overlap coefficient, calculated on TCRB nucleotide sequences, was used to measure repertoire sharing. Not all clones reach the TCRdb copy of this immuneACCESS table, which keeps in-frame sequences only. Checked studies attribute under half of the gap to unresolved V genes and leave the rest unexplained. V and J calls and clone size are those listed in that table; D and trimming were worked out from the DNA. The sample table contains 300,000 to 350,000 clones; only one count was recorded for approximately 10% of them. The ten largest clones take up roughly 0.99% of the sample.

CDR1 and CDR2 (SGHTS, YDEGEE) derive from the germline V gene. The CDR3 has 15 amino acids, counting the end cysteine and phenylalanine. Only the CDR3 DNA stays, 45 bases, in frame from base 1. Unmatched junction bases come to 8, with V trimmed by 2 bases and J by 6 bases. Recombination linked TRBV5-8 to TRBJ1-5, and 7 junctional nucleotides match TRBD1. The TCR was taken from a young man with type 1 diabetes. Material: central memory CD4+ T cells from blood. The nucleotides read TGTGCCAGCAGCTTTTTGACAGGGAGTAGTCAGCCCCAGCATTTT. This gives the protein CASSFLTGSSQPQHF.